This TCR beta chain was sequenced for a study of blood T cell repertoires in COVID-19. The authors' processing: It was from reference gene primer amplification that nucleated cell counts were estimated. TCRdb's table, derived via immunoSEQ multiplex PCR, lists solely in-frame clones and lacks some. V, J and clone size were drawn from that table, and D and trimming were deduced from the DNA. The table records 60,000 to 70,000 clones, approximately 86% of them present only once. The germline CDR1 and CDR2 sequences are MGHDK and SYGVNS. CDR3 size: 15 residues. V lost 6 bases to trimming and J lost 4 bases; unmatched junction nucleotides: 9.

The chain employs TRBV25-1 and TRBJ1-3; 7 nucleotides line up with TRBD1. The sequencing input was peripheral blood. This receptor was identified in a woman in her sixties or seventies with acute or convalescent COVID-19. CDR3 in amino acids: CASRAPGTEGNTIYF. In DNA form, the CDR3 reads TGTGCCAGCAGGGCCCCCGGGACAGAAGGAAACACCATATATTTT.